This passage covers 12 T cell receptor beta chains from one sample sequenced in a study of cytomegalovirus exposure and HLA in healthy donors. Profiling relied on immunoSEQ multiplex PCR, and the TCRdb table lists in-frame clones only, not all of them. The table has about 180,000 clones, about 85% seen once; the top ten hold about a sixth. The sample comprised PBMCs. These receptors were taken from a man younger than 30 in good health and CMV-seropositive.

This clone has a single count. This chain joins TRBV6-6 and TRBJ2-7; D possibly corresponds to TRBD1 (7 bases). Germline CDR1 reads MNHNY; CDR2 reads SVGAGI (reference sequence). Trimming removed 6 bases at V and 7 bases at J, with 19 bases between. This CDR3 spans 14 amino acids. The CDR3 sequence: CASSAQGGSWEQYF. The CDR3 DNA reads as TGTGCCAGCAGCGCGCAGGGGGGATCGTGGGAGCAGTACTTC.

On this clone itself: A much larger clonotype is one base distant, so this may be a read error. J is TRBJ2-3 and V is TRBV7-2; no firm D call. This CDR3 spans 12 amino acids. Trimming took 1 base from V and 6 from J, leaving 5 bases between them. Germline lookup yields CDR1 SGHTA and CDR2 FQGNSA. The CDR3 region has the DNA TGTGCCAGCAGCTTAGACTCGGATACGCAGTATTTT. Translated: CASSLDSDTQYF.

The chain is built from TRBV19 and TRBJ2-6; 7 bases map to TRBD1. Trimming at V came to 3 bases and at J to 0 bases, leaving 2 bases not matched to a gene. CDR3 size: 16 residues. Germline CDR1 LNHDA, CDR2 SQIVND (reference sequence). CDR3 DNA: TGTGCCAGTAGTATTGGACAGGCCTCTGGGGCCAACGTCCTGACTTTC. This encodes CASSIGQASGANVLTF.

The chain couples TRBV7-9 to TRBJ2-7, with 8 positions matching TRBD2. The length of the CDR3 is 14 residues. CDR1 and CDR2 from the germline V gene are SEHNR and FQNEAQ (reference sequence). V was clipped by 5 bases and J by 3 bases; unmatched bases: 6. The CDR3 DNA is TGTGCCAGCAGCCTTAGCGGGAACTACTACGAGCAGTACTTC. Translated, it gives CASSLSGNYYEQYF.

The chain recombines TRBV11-3 with TRBJ2-2; D might be TRBD2 (6 bases). From germline, CDR1 is SGHNT and CDR2 YENEEA. Trimming cost V 1 base and J 7 bases, with 13 bases left between them. The CDR3 spans 15 residues. CDR3 sequence reads: CASSLGRVDGGELFF. The CDR3 coding sequence is TGTGCCAGCAGCTTAGGGAGGGTTGACGGCGGGGAGCTGTTTTTT.

CDR3 coding DNA: TGTGCCAGCAGCGGACAGCCCTCCTACGAGCAGTACTTC. Protein sequence: CASSGQPSYEQYF. The V call is TRBV28, the J call TRBJ2-7, with D possibly being TRBD1 (6 bases). This CDR3 is built from 13 residues. Germline loops: CDR1 MDHEN, CDR2 SYDVKM. With 6 bases removed from V and 0 bases from J, the gap between germline ends came to 9 bases.

This clone showed up just a few times. The CDR3 DNA follows: TGTGCCAGCAGCCTAGGACAGGGTTGGAACACCGGGGAGCTGTTTTTT. The encoded protein is CASSLGQGWNTGELFF. V gene TRBV5-5 combines with J gene TRBJ2-2; 8 bases align to TRBD1. V trimming: 4 bases; J trimming: 1 base; junction bases outside the gene matches: 6. This CDR3 comprises 16 residues. CDR1 is SGHKS, CDR2 YYEKEE, per germline (reference sequence).

The rearrangement uses TRBV6-1 and TRBJ1-1; the D is unclear. The CDR3 is 14 residues long. Germline CDR1 is MNHNS and CDR2 is SASEGT. The V gene lost 7 bases and the J gene lost 0 bases, with 12 bases spanning the gap. CDR3 residues: CASTAGSMNTEAFF. CDR3 sequence (DNA): TGTGCCAGCACTGCGGGCAGTATGAACACTGAAGCTTTCTTT.

The J gene is TRBJ1-1, the V gene TRBV2, with TRBD1 as a possible D gene (5 bases). This CDR3 comprises 13 residues. With 6 bases removed from V and 12 bases from J, the gap between germline ends came to 20 bases. The germline V gene encodes CDR1 SNHLY and CDR2 FYNNEI. CDR3 loop: CASSDTDQGMTFF. In DNA form, the CDR3 reads TGTGCCAGCAGCGACACGGATCAGGGTATGACTTTCTTT. The variable domain in full, with the rest retrieved from reference TRBV2 and TRBJ1-1, is EPEVTQTPSHQVTQMGQEVILRCVPISNHLYFYWYRQILGQKVEFLVSFYNNEISEKSEIFDDQFSVERPDGSNFTLKIRSTKLEDSAMYFCASSDTDQGMTFFGQGTRLTVV.

This clone was picked up one time. This chain uses TRBV15 with TRBJ2-1, with a possible D match to TRBD1 (5 bases). The germline V and J ends were trimmed by 4 bases and 5 bases, with 18 bases remaining between them. Germline loops: CDR1 LNHNV, CDR2 YYDKDF (reference sequence). The CDR3 covers 16 residues. CDR3 coding DNA: TGTGCCACCAGCACCTTCTCAGGGTCCGCCAACAATGAGCAGTTCTTC. Translated, it gives CATSTFSGSANNEQFF.

This clone came up once. The chain employs TRBV28 and TRBJ1-1; D may be TRBD1 (5 bases). CDR1 is MDHEN and CDR2 is SYDVKM in the germline V gene. The germline V and J ends were trimmed by 1 base and 3 bases, with 9 bases remaining between them. This CDR3 has 14 amino acids. The CDR3 region is CASSLYGRDTEAFF. The CDR3 DNA reads as TGTGCCAGCAGTTTATATGGCAGGGACACTGAAGCTTTCTTT.

The V call is TRBV5-1, the J call TRBJ1-2; 9 nucleotides match TRBD1. With 0 bases clipped from V and 5 bases from J, the junction kept 8 bases outside the gene matches. CDR3 size: 16 residues. CDR1 is SGHRS and CDR2 is YFSETQ in the germline V gene. DNA for the CDR3: TGCGCCAGCAGCTTGGCACAGGGGGCCACCTCATATGGCTACACCTTC. Translation gives CASSLAQGATSYGYTF.